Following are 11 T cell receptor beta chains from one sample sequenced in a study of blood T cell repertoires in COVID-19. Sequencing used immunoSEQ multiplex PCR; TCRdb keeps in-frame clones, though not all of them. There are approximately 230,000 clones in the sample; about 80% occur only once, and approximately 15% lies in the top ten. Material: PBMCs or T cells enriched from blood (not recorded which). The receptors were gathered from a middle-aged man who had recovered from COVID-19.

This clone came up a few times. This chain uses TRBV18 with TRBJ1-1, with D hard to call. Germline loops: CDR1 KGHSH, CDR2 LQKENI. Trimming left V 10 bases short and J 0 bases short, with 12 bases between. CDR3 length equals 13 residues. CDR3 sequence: CATLTDMNTEAFF. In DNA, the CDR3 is TGTGCCACCCTCACAGACATGAACACTGAAGCTTTCTTT.

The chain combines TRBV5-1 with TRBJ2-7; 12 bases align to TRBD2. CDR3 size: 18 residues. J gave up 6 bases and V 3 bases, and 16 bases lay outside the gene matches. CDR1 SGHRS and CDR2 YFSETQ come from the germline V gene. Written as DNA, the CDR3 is TGCGCCAGCAGCTCGGGACCGACTAGCGGGAGTGGCACGGGCGAGCAGTACTTC. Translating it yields CASSSGPTSGSGTGEQYF.

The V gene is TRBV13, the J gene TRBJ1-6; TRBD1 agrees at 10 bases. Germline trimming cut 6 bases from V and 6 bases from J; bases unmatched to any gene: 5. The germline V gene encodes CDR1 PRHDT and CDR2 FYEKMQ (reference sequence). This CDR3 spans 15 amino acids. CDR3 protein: CASRSRDRGNSPLHF. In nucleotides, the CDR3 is TGTGCCAGCAGATCCCGGGACAGGGGTAATTCACCCCTCCACTTT.

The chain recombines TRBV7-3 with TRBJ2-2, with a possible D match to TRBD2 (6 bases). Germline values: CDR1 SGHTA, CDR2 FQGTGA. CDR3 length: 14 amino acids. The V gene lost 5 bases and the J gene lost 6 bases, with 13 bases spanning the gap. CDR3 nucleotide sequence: TGTGCCAGCAGCCCAGCTACGGGGGCCGGGGAGCTGTTTTTT. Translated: CASSPATGAGELFF.

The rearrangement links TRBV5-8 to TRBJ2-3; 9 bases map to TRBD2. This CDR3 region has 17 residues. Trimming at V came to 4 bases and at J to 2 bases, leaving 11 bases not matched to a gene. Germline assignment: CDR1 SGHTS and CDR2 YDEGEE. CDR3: CASSDRDRLAATDTQYF. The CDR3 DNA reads TGTGCCAGCAGCGACCGGGACAGACTAGCGGCCACAGATACGCAGTATTTT.

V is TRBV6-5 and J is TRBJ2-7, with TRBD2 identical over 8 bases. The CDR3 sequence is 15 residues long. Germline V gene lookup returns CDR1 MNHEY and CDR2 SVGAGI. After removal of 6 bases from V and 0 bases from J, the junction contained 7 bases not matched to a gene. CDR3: CASRPGGSSSYEQYF. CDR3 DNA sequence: TGTGCCAGCAGGCCGGGGGGGTCGAGCTCCTACGAGCAGTACTTC.

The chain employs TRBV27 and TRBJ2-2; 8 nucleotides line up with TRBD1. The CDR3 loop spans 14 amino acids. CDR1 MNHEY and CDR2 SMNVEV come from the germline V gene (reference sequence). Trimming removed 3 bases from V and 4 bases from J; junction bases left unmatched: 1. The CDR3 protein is CASSLTGATGELFF. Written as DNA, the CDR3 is TGTGCCAGCAGTTTGACAGGGGCCACCGGGGAGCTGTTTTTT.

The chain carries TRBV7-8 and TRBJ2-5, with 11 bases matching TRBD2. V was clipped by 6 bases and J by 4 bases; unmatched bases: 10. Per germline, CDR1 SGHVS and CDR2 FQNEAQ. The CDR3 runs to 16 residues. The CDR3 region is CASRALAGGLRETQYF. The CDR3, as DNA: TGTGCCAGCAGAGCCTTAGCGGGGGGGCTTCGAGAGACCCAGTACTTC.

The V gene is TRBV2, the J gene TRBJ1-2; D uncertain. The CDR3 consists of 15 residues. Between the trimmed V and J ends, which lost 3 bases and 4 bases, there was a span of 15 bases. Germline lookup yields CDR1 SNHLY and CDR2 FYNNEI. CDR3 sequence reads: CASSDVVEAGYGYTF. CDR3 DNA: TGTGCCAGCAGTGATGTTGTGGAGGCTGGCTATGGCTACACCTTC.

This CDR3 is CASRGTVNTGELFF. CDR3 bases: TGTGCCAGCAGGGGGACAGTGAACACCGGGGAGCTGTTTTTT. The chain combines TRBV2 with TRBJ2-2; 7 nucleotides match TRBD1. The V gene's germline CDR1 is SNHLY and CDR2 FYNNEI. V trimming: 6 bases; J trimming: 1 base; junction bases outside the gene matches: 2. This CDR3 is built from 14 residues.

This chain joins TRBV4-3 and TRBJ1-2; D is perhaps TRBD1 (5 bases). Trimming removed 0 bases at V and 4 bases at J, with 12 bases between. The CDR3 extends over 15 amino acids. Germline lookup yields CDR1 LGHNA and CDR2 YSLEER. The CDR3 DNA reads TGCGCCAGCAGCCAAGACCCCAGGGAGGCCTATGGCTACACCTTC. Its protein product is CASSQDPREAYGYTF.